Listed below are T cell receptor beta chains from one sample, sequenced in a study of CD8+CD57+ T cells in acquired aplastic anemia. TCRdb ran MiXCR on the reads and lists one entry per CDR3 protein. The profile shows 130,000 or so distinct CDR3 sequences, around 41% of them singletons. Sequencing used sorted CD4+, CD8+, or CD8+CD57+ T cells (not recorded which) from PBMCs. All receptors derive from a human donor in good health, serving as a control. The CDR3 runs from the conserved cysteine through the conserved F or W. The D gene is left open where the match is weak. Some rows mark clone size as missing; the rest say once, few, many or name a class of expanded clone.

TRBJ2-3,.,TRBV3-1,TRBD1,TGTGCCAGCAGCCAAGATTTCGGGACAGTTAGCACAGATACGCAGTATTTT,CASSQDFGTVSTDTQYF
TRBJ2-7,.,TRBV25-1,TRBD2,TGTGCCAGCAGTGAAGGGCTAGCGGGGGTCATCCTGGACGAGCAGTACTTC,CASSEGLAGVILDEQYF
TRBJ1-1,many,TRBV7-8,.,TGTGCCAGCAGCTTACCCTCCCGCCGGAGCACTGAAGCTTTCTTT,CASSLPSRRSTEAFF
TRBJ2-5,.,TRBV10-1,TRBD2,TGCGCCAGCTGCGGGACTAGCGGGGGAGAGACCCAGTACTTC,CASCGTSGGETQYF
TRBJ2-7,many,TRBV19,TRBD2,TGTGCCAGTAGTGTCGCGCTAGCGGGAGGCCAACTCGGCGAGCAGTACTTC,CASSVALAGGQLGEQYF
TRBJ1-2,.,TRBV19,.,TGTGCCAGTAGTATACGGGTAGGGTCCACCTTC,CASSIRVGSTF
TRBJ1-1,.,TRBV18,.,TGTGCCAGCTCACCATCGGCCGGATCCAGGGTGAACACTGAAGCTTTCTTT,CASSPSAGSRVNTEAFF
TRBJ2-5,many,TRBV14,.,TGTGCCAGCAGCCAAGATAACAACCAAGAGACCCAGTACTTC,CASSQDNNQETQYF
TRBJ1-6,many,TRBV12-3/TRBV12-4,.,TGTGCCAGCAGTTTTGCTCAGTATAATTCACCCCTCCACTTT,CASSFAQYNSPLHF
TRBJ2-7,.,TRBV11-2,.,TGTGCCAGCAGCTCAACCGCCGGGACCTCCTACGAGCAGTACTTC,CASSSTAGTSYEQYF